A selection of T cell receptor beta chains follows, all from one sample in a study of T cell responses to AZD1222 COVID-19 vaccine. Sequencing was performed with immunoSEQ multiplex PCR; in TCRdb, only in-frame clones are kept and a portion is missing. Of 130,000 or so clones in the sample, roughly nine tenths are singletons; the top ten hold about 1.9%. Sequencing used peripheral blood, obtained on day 0 of AZD1222 vaccination. The receptor set was obtained from an adult in good health. CDR3s include the opening cysteine and the closing phenylalanine or tryptophan. The D gene is left open where the match is weak. Part of the rows lack a size; the others show once, few, many or a class for expanded clones.

D	V	length	size	J	CDR3	DNA
TRBD1	TRBV27	15	NA	TRBJ2-1	CASSLGTGGHNEQFF	TGTGCCAGCAGTTTGGGGACAGGGGGTCACAATGAGCAGTTCTTC
TRBD1	TRBV7-8	15	NA	TRBJ2-1	CASSPRTGGTYEQFF	TGTGCCAGCAGCCCCAGGACAGGGGGCACATATGAGCAGTTCTTC
NA	TRBV2	14	NA	TRBJ1-3	CASSMTVSGNTIYF	TGTGCCAGCAGTATGACAGTCTCTGGAAACACCATATATTTT
NA	TRBV7-6	15	NA	TRBJ1-1	CASSSSLRVDVEAFF	TGTGCCAGCAGCTCCTCCCTTCGGGTAGACGTTGAAGCTTTCTTT
TRBD1	TRBV4-2	16	NA	TRBJ2-7	CASSQTGQGAIYEQYF	TGTGCCAGCAGCCAAACGGGACAGGGGGCCATCTACGAGCAGTACTTC
TRBD1	TRBV18	15	NA	TRBJ1-6	CASSPGTAYNSPLHF	TGTGCCAGCTCACCGGGGACAGCCTATAATTCACCCCTCCACTTT
TRBD1	TRBV7-6	16	once	TRBJ2-7	CASSSHRDRVSYEQYF	TGTGCCAGCAGCTCACATAGGGACAGGGTATCCTACGAGCAGTACTTC
NA	TRBV11-2	18	NA	TRBJ2-2	CASSLGPVGPENTGELFF	TGTGCCAGCAGCTTAGGCCCAGTCGGCCCCGAGAACACCGGGGAGCTGTTTTTT
NA	TRBV4-1	17	NA	TRBJ2-5	CASSQDFLSRAALTQYF	TGCGCCAGCAGCCAAGATTTCCTTTCCCGCGCCGCCCTGACCCAGTACTTC
NA	TRBV28	15	NA	TRBJ2-1	CASSPPGLTGDEQFF	TGTGCCAGCAGCCCCCCGGGTTTGACTGGCGATGAGCAGTTCTTC
NA	TRBV4-1	15	NA	TRBJ1-2	CASSQQPREPTVYTF	TGCGCCAGCAGCCAACAACCCCGGGAGCCGACGGTTTACACCTTC
NA	TRBV5-1	13	NA	TRBJ1-2	CASSGDGFYGYTF	TGCGCCAGCAGCGGCGACGGATTCTATGGCTACACCTTC
NA	TRBV19	15	NA	TRBJ1-2	CASSIGNNRVYGYTF	TGTGCCAGTAGTATTGGGAATAACAGGGTCTATGGCTACACCTTC
NA	TRBV11-3	12	NA	TRBJ2-3	CASGDNTDTQYF	TGTGCCAGCGGGGACAACACAGATACGCAGTATTTT
NA	TRBV7-2	14	NA	TRBJ2-5	CASRVGGPGETQYF	TGTGCCAGCAGGGTAGGGGGGCCGGGAGAGACCCAGTACTTC
NA	TRBV18	17	NA	TRBJ2-5	CASSPLHSPTGQETQYF	TGTGCCAGCTCACCACTCCATTCCCCAACTGGGCAAGAGACCCAGTACTTC
NA	TRBV5-1	13	NA	TRBJ2-3	CASGLSGTDTQYF	TGCGCCAGTGGGCTAAGCGGCACAGATACGCAGTATTTT
NA	TRBV10-3	16	NA	TRBJ2-1	CAITGVGRSSYNEQFF	TGTGCCATCACCGGGGTAGGCAGGAGCTCCTACAATGAGCAGTTCTTC
TRBD1	TRBV5-1	15	NA	TRBJ2-5	CASSLAGQAQETQYF	TGCGCCAGCAGCTTGGCGGGACAGGCACAAGAGACCCAGTACTTC
TRBD2	TRBV28	13	NA	TRBJ2-7	CASTQAGPNEQYF	TGTGCCAGCACCCAAGCGGGGCCCAACGAGCAGTACTTC
NA	TRBV7-3	13	NA	TRBJ1-4	CASSGGPNEKLFF	TGTGCCAGCAGCGGGGGCCCTAATGAAAAACTGTTTTTT
NA	TRBV10-3	16	NA	TRBJ1-6	CAIKPGGGSYNSPLHF	TGTGCCATCAAGCCCGGGGGAGGCTCCTATAATTCACCCCTCCACTTT
NA	TRBV7-2	14	NA	TRBJ2-7	CASSSQQGSYEQYF	TGTGCCAGCAGTTCCCAGCAGGGGTCCTACGAGCAGTACTTC
NA	TRBV5-6	12	NA	TRBJ1-5	CASSHRNQPQHF	TGTGCCAGCAGCCATAGGAATCAGCCCCAGCATTTT
TRBD1	TRBV25-1	16	NA	TRBJ2-7	CASSAWTGEGSYEQYF	TGTGCCAGCAGTGCCTGGACAGGGGAGGGCTCCTACGAGCAGTACTTC
NA	TRBV19	13	NA	TRBJ1-2	CASVGFSGYGYTF	TGTGCCAGTGTGGGTTTCAGCGGCTATGGCTACACCTTC
NA	TRBV29-1	12	NA	TRBJ1-6	CSVGTVGAPLHF	TGCAGCGTTGGAACGGTGGGAGCTCCCCTCCACTTT
NA	TRBV27	13	NA	TRBJ2-2	CASRTGVTGELFF	TGTGCCAGCAGGACAGGTGTTACCGGGGAGCTGTTTTTT